Shown below are 18 T cell receptor beta chains from a single sample sequenced in a study of memory CD4+ T cells and cytomegalovirus serostatus. Sequenced by immunoSEQ multiplex PCR; TCRdb stores in-frame clones only, minus some. In the table there are tens of thousands of clones, roughly three quarters of which are singletons. The sort gate was single viable CD3+CD4+CD8-CD45RO+ cells for memory CD4+ T cells. The sequenced sample consisted of memory CD4+ T cells from blood. Every receptor here comes from an adult in good health and CMV-seronegative.

Only one count was recorded for this clone. The genes are TRBV5-6 and TRBJ1-3, with D possibly TRBD1 on 6 matching bases. The CDR3 spans 17 residues. Trimming shortened V by 0 bases and J by 4 bases, and 17 bases separated the two germline ends. Germline CDR1 reads SGHDT; CDR2 reads YYEEEE. CDR3 in amino acids: CASSLGTGQTPGNTIYF. The DNA for the CDR3 is TGTGCCAGCAGCTTGGGTACGGGACAAACCCCAGGAAACACCATATATTTT.

The genes are TRBV6-5 and TRBJ1-5; a possible D gene is TRBD1 (6 bases). V was trimmed by 0 bases and J by 5 bases, leaving 11 bases between them. Germline V gene sequence: CDR1 MNHEY, CDR2 SVGAGI. This CDR3 has 15 amino acids. The CDR3 DNA sequence: TGTGCCAGCAGTTACTCCTACAGGGATGATCAGCCCCAGCATTTT. It translates to CASSYSYRDDQPQHF.

The J gene is TRBJ1-4, the V gene TRBV30; weak D call: TRBD1 (6 bases). Germline CDR1 is GTSNPN and CDR2 is SVGIG (reference sequence). The CDR3 contains 15 residues. Trimming left V 3 bases short and J 3 bases short, with 14 bases between. CDR3: CAWRDYRVSNEKLFF. For the CDR3, the DNA is TGTGCCTGGAGGGATTACAGGGTATCTAATGAAAAACTGTTTTTT.

The chain has TRBV6-1 and TRBJ1-4; D is perhaps TRBD1 (6 bases). V shed 7 bases and J shed 4 bases, with 10 bases lying between them. The CDR3 runs 13 residues. Germline assignment: CDR1 MNHNS and CDR2 SASEGT. Written as DNA, the CDR3 is TGTGCCAGCACCGGGGGCTTTAATGAAAAACTGTTTTTT. It specifies CASTGGFNEKLFF.

This chain links TRBV6-5 with TRBJ1-3, with D perhaps matching TRBD1 (6 bases). Trimming removed 5 bases from V and 0 bases from J, with 8 bases in between. This CDR3 has 14 amino acids. From germline, CDR1 is MNHEY and CDR2 SVGAGI. For the CDR3, the DNA is TGTGCCAGCAGTCGGACAGTCTCTGGAAACACCATATATTTT. Amino acid sequence: CASSRTVSGNTIYF.

The chain has TRBV6-1 and TRBJ2-3, with no clear D. Trimming took off 6 bases at V and 5 bases at J, with 6 bases between the two ends. CDR1 is MNHNS, CDR2 SASEGT, per germline. CDR3 length equals 11 residues. CDR3: CASSMRDTQYF. The DNA of the CDR3 is TGTGCCAGCAGCATGCGAGATACGCAGTATTTT.

The sample holds one count of this clone. The genes are TRBV30 and TRBJ2-7; D unclear. The ends were cut back, 0 bases at V and 7 bases at J, with 13 bases in the middle. The CDR3 sequence is 13 residues long. Germline V lookup: CDR1 GTSNPN, CDR2 SVGIG (reference sequence). CDR3 sequence reads: CAWSVMGLREQYF. DNA of the CDR3: TGTGCCTGGAGTGTAATGGGTCTGCGGGAGCAGTACTTC.

V usage is TRBV18 and J usage is TRBJ1-1, with 9 bases that match TRBD1. Per germline, CDR1 KGHSH and CDR2 LQKENI. V dropped 6 bases and J dropped 0; count of bases not matched to a gene: 8. This CDR3 has 16 amino acids. Here the CDR3 reads CASSLGTGRMNTEAFF. The CDR3 DNA follows: TGTGCCAGCTCGCTAGGGACAGGGCGCATGAACACTGAAGCTTTCTTT.

This clone was seen just once. The rearrangement uses TRBV19 and TRBJ1-1; D possibly corresponds to TRBD1 (5 bases). V shed 1 base and J shed 8 bases, with 17 bases lying between them. Germline V gene data show CDR1 as LNHDA and CDR2 as SQIVND (reference sequence). This CDR3 comprises 15 residues. The CDR3 spells CASSIVGEFEEEAFF. The DNA of the CDR3 is TGTGCCAGTAGTATAGTGGGGGAGTTCGAAGAAGAAGCTTTCTTT.

This clone has a single count. V gene TRBV9 combines with J gene TRBJ1-3; unclear D gene. Between the trimmed V and J ends, which lost 0 bases and 3 bases, there was a span of 16 bases. Germline V gene data show CDR1 as SGDLS and CDR2 as YYNGEE. The length of the CDR3 is 17 residues. This CDR3 is CASSVGPDTGYGNTIYF. The CDR3 coding sequence is TGTGCCAGCAGCGTAGGTCCCGACACGGGCTATGGAAACACCATATATTTT. The whole variable domain, filled in from reference TRBV9 and TRBJ1-3, reads DSGVTQTPKHLITATGQRVTLRCSPRSGDLSVYWYQQSLDQGLQFLIQYYNGEERAKGNILERFSAQQFPDLHSELNLSSLELGDSALYFCASSVGPDTGYGNTIYFGEGSWLTVV.

The chain employs TRBV7-3 and TRBJ1-1; D not certain. CDR1 and CDR2 from the germline V gene are SGHTA and FQGTGA. V lost 3 bases, J lost 5 bases, and 10 bases lay in between. The CDR3 is 13 amino acids. The CDR3: CASSFQRRTEAFF. CDR3 coding DNA: TGTGCCAGCAGCTTCCAGCGGCGAACTGAAGCTTTCTTT.

The chain is built from TRBV11-3 and TRBJ2-1; 7 nucleotides agree with TRBD2. Losses at the gene ends were 0 bases for V and 12 bases for J; bases not matched to a gene: 20. Germline CDR1 is SGHNT and CDR2 is YENEEA. The CDR3 extends over 18 amino acids. The CDR3 is CASSLDQGGSGNPSGQFF. The DNA of the CDR3 is TGTGCCAGCAGCTTAGATCAGGGCGGGAGCGGTAATCCCTCGGGGCAGTTCTTC.

There are a few counts of this clone. The chain combines TRBV18 with TRBJ1-1; TRBD1 is a possible D gene (6 bases). This CDR3 has 13 amino acids. In germline, CDR1 is KGHSH, CDR2 LQKENI. Trimming took 6 bases from V and 3 from J, leaving 11 bases between them. CDR3 in DNA: TGTGCCAGCTCTCCCAACAGGGACACTGAAGCTTTCTTT. Residues: CASSPNRDTEAFF.

Only one count was recorded for this clone. The CDR3 protein is CASSFQGLRDEKLFF. DNA of the CDR3: TGCGCCAGCAGCTTTCAGGGTCTCCGGGATGAAAAACTGTTTTTT. This chain connects TRBV5-1 to TRBJ1-4; possibly TRBD1 for D (5 bases). With 2 bases removed from V and 6 bases from J, the gap between germline ends came to 14 bases. This CDR3 comprises 15 residues. Per germline, CDR1 SGHRS and CDR2 YFSETQ.

V is TRBV15 and J is TRBJ2-5; D perhaps matches TRBD1 (6 bases). Looked up from germline, CDR1 is LNHNV and CDR2 is YYDKDF (reference sequence). This CDR3 comprises 16 residues. Trimming took 0 bases from V and 5 from J, leaving 16 bases between them. Here the CDR3 DNA reads TGTGCCACCAGCAGAGATAGACAGGCCGAAGGGGAGACCCAGTACTTC. This codes for CATSRDRQAEGETQYF.

The gene calls are TRBV6-6 and TRBJ2-7, with 7 bases fitting TRBD1. There are 13 residues in the CDR3. Germline values: CDR1 MNHNY, CDR2 SVGAGI (reference sequence). V was pared by 7 bases and J by 2 bases, with 5 bases of the junction left unmatched. CDR3: CASNGQETYEQYF. CDR3 nucleotides: TGTGCCAGCAACGGACAGGAAACCTACGAGCAGTACTTC.

The chain uses TRBV30 and TRBJ2-5; 10 bases match TRBD2. Trimming took 0 bases from V and 5 from J; bases not matched to a gene: 9. CDR1 is GTSNPN, CDR2 SVGIG, per germline (reference sequence). This CDR3 has 16 residues. The DNA for the CDR3 is TGTGCCTGGAGTGTCGGCGCTAGCGGGGGCACCGAGACCCAGTACTTC. It specifies CAWSVGASGGTETQYF.

The chain couples TRBV6-1 to TRBJ1-1, with a possible D match to TRBD1 (6 bases). Germline lookup yields CDR1 MNHNS and CDR2 SASEGT. V dropped 5 bases and J dropped 2 bases, with 12 bases sitting between them. The CDR3 consists of 14 residues. The CDR3 DNA reads as TGTGCCAGCAGTATACAGGGTGAAAACACTGAAGCTTTCTTT. It codes for CASSIQGENTEAFF.